This T cell receptor beta chain came from a study of neurological immune-mediated disorders. This clonotype was seen at least ten times. Its antigen is as yet unknown. Regarding the study as a whole: The level of TCR clonal expansion was highest in patients with HTLV-1-associated myelopathy and lowest in multiple sclerosis, where it fell below the level seen in healthy controls. Expanded clones shared no CDR3 amino acid sequences across subjects, suggesting private repertoires in all groups.

The germline CDR1 and CDR2 sequences are MDHEN and SYDVKM. The CDR3 consists of 13 residues. V shed 4 bases and J shed 2 bases, with 8 bases lying between them. This sample's time point: longitudinal time-point 2. As for the cDNA, it was generated by 5'RACE with 10-nucleotide random UMIs. TCRdb re-called the 5' RACE reads through MiXCR, storing one row per CDR3 protein. The repertoire holds fewer than 60,000 distinct CDR3 sequences, approximately 14% seen once, with 3.5% to 5.5% in the top ten. This sequence originates from a male donor with HTLV-1-associated myelopathy (HAM/TSP). The chain couples TRBV28 to TRBJ1-2; D may be TRBD1 (5 bases). The sequencing input was PBMCs. The CDR3 sequence: CASSWGTNYGYTF. The CDR3 DNA sequence: TGTGCCAGCAGTTGGGGGACCAACTATGGCTACACCTTC.